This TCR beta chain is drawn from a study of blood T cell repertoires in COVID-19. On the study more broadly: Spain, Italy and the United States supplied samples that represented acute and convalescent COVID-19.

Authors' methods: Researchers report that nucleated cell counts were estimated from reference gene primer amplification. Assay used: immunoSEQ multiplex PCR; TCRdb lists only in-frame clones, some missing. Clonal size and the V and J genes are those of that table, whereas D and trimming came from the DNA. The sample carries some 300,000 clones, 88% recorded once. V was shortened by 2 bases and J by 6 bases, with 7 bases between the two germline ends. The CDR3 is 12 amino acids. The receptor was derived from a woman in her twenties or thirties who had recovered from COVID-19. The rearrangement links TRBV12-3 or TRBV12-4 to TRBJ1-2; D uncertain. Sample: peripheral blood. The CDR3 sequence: CASSLMPNGYTF. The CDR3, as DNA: TGTGCCAGCAGTTTAATGCCTAATGGCTACACCTTC.